The 17 T cell receptor beta chains listed next were all sequenced from one sample in a study of T cell responses to AZD1222 COVID-19 vaccine. Sequencing used immunoSEQ multiplex PCR; TCRdb keeps in-frame clones, though not all of them. The repertoire holds just under 90,000 clones, with around 89% as singletons. The input for sequencing was peripheral blood, taken 28 days after the second AZD1222 dose. The receptors were sampled from an adult who received the AZD1222 COVID-19 vaccine.

The V and J genes are TRBV19 and TRBJ2-1; no clear D gene. Trimming removed 5 bases from V and 0 bases from J, with 8 bases in between. From germline, CDR1 is LNHDA and CDR2 SQIVND (reference sequence). This CDR3 has 14 residues. CDR3 sequence reads: CASSSGSSYNEQFF. The CDR3 DNA reads as TGTGCCAGTAGTTCGGGTAGCTCCTACAATGAGCAGTTCTTC.

The chain carries TRBV7-2 and TRBJ1-1; D not resolved. The CDR3 has 15 amino acids. Germline lookup yields CDR1 SGHTA and CDR2 FQGNSA. Trimming removed 3 bases from V and 0 bases from J, with 11 bases in between. CDR3 DNA sequence: TGTGCCAGCAGCTTGATGGCCACCATGAACACTGAAGCTTTCTTT. It encodes CASSLMATMNTEAFF.

The V gene is TRBV4-1, the J gene TRBJ1-1; 9 positions agree with TRBD1. This CDR3 has 16 amino acids. V shed 4 bases, J shed 6 bases, and the junction held 12 bases outside the gene matches. CDR1 MGHRA and CDR2 YSYEKL come from the germline V gene. CDR3 sequence (DNA): TGCGCCAGCAGCCCTTTACACGGACAGGGGTTACCTGAAGCTTTCTTT. It translates to CASSPLHGQGLPEAFF.

The chain links TRBV2 to TRBJ2-2; no firm D call. Germline loops: CDR1 SNHLY, CDR2 FYNNEI. The CDR3 consists of 16 residues. V was trimmed by 1 base and J by 6 bases, leaving 15 bases between them. The CDR3 is CASSEDGVRGPGELFF. Here the CDR3 DNA reads TGTGCCAGCAGTGAAGATGGGGTCCGAGGTCCCGGGGAGCTGTTTTTT.

V is TRBV9 and J is TRBJ2-1, with D maybe TRBD1 (5 bases). This CDR3 is 15 amino acids long. Deletions cut 3 bases from V and 7 bases from J, with 17 bases between. The germline V gene encodes CDR1 SGDLS and CDR2 YYNGEE. Here the CDR3 DNA reads TGTGCCAGCAGCGAGGGTGGGGCCAAGGGTAATGAGCAGTTCTTC. It is translated as CASSEGGAKGNEQFF.

The chain employs TRBV3-1 (or the pseudogene TRBV3-2) and TRBJ1-6; the D is unclear. Per the germline V gene, CDR1 is LGHDT and CDR2 is YNNKEL (reference sequence). The CDR3 is 12 residues long. The V and J ends lost 0 bases and 8 bases respectively, with 2 bases between them. As DNA, the CDR3 is TGTGCCAGCAGCCAAGAGTATTCACCCCTCCACTTT. This encodes CASSQEYSPLHF.

The J gene is TRBJ1-1, the V gene TRBV10-1, with 8 bases lining up with TRBD1. V trimming: 6 bases; J trimming: 4 bases; junction bases outside the gene matches: 7. Per germline, CDR1 WNHNN and CDR2 SYGVQD (reference sequence). The CDR3 sequence is 14 residues long. CDR3 sequence reads: CASSRTGFITEAFF. In DNA, the CDR3 is TGCGCCAGCAGCAGGACAGGGTTCATCACTGAAGCTTTCTTT.

This chain uses TRBV5-4 with TRBJ2-7, with TRBD2 matching over 8 bases. CDR3 size: 14 residues. CDR1 and CDR2 from the germline V gene are SGHNT and YYREEE (reference sequence). V lost 5 bases, J lost 4 bases, and 8 bases stayed unmatched. CDR3 region: CASSSAGASYEQYF. The CDR3 nucleotides read TGTGCCAGCAGTTCAGCGGGGGCATCATACGAGCAGTACTTC. Full variable domain (missing parts from reference TRBV5-4 and TRBJ2-7): ETGVTQSPTHLIKTRGQQVTLRCSSQSGHNTVSWYQQALGQGPQFIFQYYREEENGRGNFPPRFSGLQFPNYSSELNVNALELDDSALYLCASSSAGASYEQYFGPGTRLTVT.

This chain connects TRBV18 to TRBJ2-5; D is undetermined. The ends were cut back, 6 bases at V and 1 base at J, with 9 bases in the middle. Germline CDR1 and CDR2: KGHSH and LQKENI. There are 13 residues in the CDR3. The CDR3 loop reads CASSLGSQETQYF. CDR3 nucleotide sequence: TGTGCCAGCTCCCTTGGGTCCCAAGAGACCCAGTACTTC.

The rearrangement links TRBV7-7 to TRBJ1-1; D gene uncertain. Germline CDR1 is SSHAT and CDR2 is FNYEAQ (reference sequence). CDR3 size: 13 residues. The ends were cut back, 5 bases at V and 4 bases at J, with 11 bases in the middle. The CDR3 region is CASSPSGSTEAFF. Written as DNA, the CDR3 is TGTGCCAGCAGCCCCAGTGGGAGCACTGAAGCTTTCTTT.

The chain employs TRBV28 and TRBJ1-1; D is perhaps TRBD1 (5 bases). Trimming left V 4 bases short and J 9 bases short, with 15 bases between. The CDR3 runs 13 residues. Germline loops: CDR1 MDHEN, CDR2 SYDVKM. The CDR3 here is CASSSPGSRKAFF. The DNA for the CDR3 is TGTGCCAGCAGTTCTCCAGGGTCGAGGAAAGCTTTCTTT.

For this clone: As the CDR3 is not closed by the conserved phenylalanine or tryptophan, this likely results from a read error. The DNA is omitted, as the CDR3 cannot be located on it reliably, and the CDR3 follows TCRdb's listing. This sequence joins TRBV6-5 and TRBJ1-1. The length of the CDR3 is 12 amino acids, counting both ends. Germline V lookup: CDR1 MNHEY, CDR2 SVGAGI. CDR3: CAIETLGLKEEI.

The chain carries TRBV4-1 and TRBJ2-2; D is perhaps TRBD1 (5 bases). The CDR3 is 19 residues long. V lost 4 bases to trimming and J lost 5 bases, with 26 bases between them. Germline assignment: CDR1 MGHRA and CDR2 YSYEKL. In nucleotides, the CDR3 is TGCGCCAGCAGCCGCACTACGCAGGGTGAACACCCCCTGACCGGGGAGCTGTTTTTT. Residues: CASSRTTQGEHPLTGELFF.

The chain carries TRBV11-2 and TRBJ1-2; D remains unclear. Looked up from germline, CDR1 is SGHAT and CDR2 is FQNNGV. The CDR3 has 11 amino acids. Trimming took 7 bases from V and 10 from J, leaving 13 bases between them. The DNA for the CDR3 is TGTGCCAGCACCTCGGTTGGTCCCTACACCTTC. Amino acid sequence: CASTSVGPYTF.

The V gene is TRBV5-6, the J gene TRBJ1-5, with 9 bases lining up with TRBD1. This CDR3 region has 16 residues. The ends lost 0 bases at V and 5 bases at J; junction bases unmatched: 6. Looked up from germline, CDR1 is SGHDT and CDR2 is YYEEEE. The CDR3 nucleotides read TGTGCCAGCAGCTTGGGGACAGGGGCGCTCGATCAGCCCCAGCATTTT. Translation: CASSLGTGALDQPQHF.

V is TRBV19 and J is TRBJ1-5, with D maybe TRBD1 (6 bases). The length of the CDR3 is 15 residues. Germline V lookup: CDR1 LNHDA, CDR2 SQIVND (reference sequence). V lost 6 bases to trimming and J lost 0 bases, with 12 bases between them. The CDR3 coding sequence is TGTGCCAGTAGCCCACAGGGTCCTAGCAATCAGCCCCAGCATTTT. Amino acid sequence: CASSPQGPSNQPQHF.

The chain uses TRBV2 and TRBJ2-2; D is perhaps TRBD1 (6 bases). The V end was cut by 6 bases, the J end by 5 bases, with 16 bases between. CDR1 and CDR2 from the germline V gene are SNHLY and FYNNEI. The CDR3 has 15 residues. The CDR3 loop is CASSAHVQGTGELFF. The CDR3 DNA follows: TGTGCCAGCAGCGCCCACGTTCAGGGGACCGGGGAGCTGTTTTTT.